The 31 T cell receptor beta chains given below trace back to one sample, sequenced in a study of glioma-infiltrating T cells (dated by TCRdb to 2016 to 2017). Instrument used: Illumina MiSeq. TCR alpha and beta CDR3 regions were amplified with the iRepertoire nested amplicon-rescue multiplex PCR (arm-PCR) platform from RNA. Using fastp trimming at Q25 and MiXCR clonotype assembly, TCRdb reanalyzed the public sequencing data and kept in-frame beta chains. Every distinct CDR3 protein forms one entry, paired with its most common genes and DNA. For this sample the table gives approximately 120,000 distinct CDR3 sequences, of which less than 30% were detected only once. Of the sample, around 30% is held by the ten largest clones. Sequenced material: glioma tissue, nonneoplastic brain tissue, or PBMCs (not recorded which). The receptors shown here come from a human donor with low-grade glioma or glioblastoma, undergoing nonglioma brain surgery, or in good health (not recorded which).

This clonotype has at least ten counts. This sequence joins TRBV28 and TRBJ2-1; D uncertain. Germline lookup yields CDR1 MDHEN and CDR2 SYDVKM. The V gene lost 7 bases and the J gene lost 3 bases, with 10 bases spanning the gap. The CDR3 covers 13 residues. As DNA, the CDR3 is TGTGCCAGCACCAGGAGCAGCTACAATGAGCAGTTCTTC. It codes for CASTRSSYNEQFF.

The rearrangement uses TRBV29-1 and TRBJ2-7, with 7 positions matching TRBD1. Germline CDR1 SQVTM, CDR2 ANQGSEA. After removal of 6 bases from V and 0 bases from J, the junction contained 8 bases not matched to a gene. The CDR3 length is 14 residues. The CDR3 is CSVPGQSVSYEQYF. The CDR3 nucleotides are TGCAGCGTCCCGGGACAGAGCGTCTCCTACGAGCAGTACTTC.

This clonotype appeared many times. The genes are TRBV20-1 and TRBJ1-5; D uncertain. This CDR3 has 14 amino acids. V lost 1 base, J lost 5 bases, and 12 bases lay in between. Germline CDR1 DFQATT, CDR2 SNEGSKA (reference sequence). CDR3 sequence (DNA): TGCAGTGCTAGAGTTGTAGGGCGGGATCAGCCCCAGCATTTT. The encoded protein is CSARVVGRDQPQHF.

The table lists this clonotype with many counts. V gene TRBV28 combines with J gene TRBJ2-2, with D unclear. V lost 5 bases, J lost 6 bases, and 16 bases lay in between. Germline values: CDR1 MDHEN, CDR2 SYDVKM. The CDR3 has 15 residues. The CDR3 is CASSVSNFGSGELFF. Here the CDR3 DNA reads TGTGCCAGCAGTGTTAGTAATTTTGGGTCCGGGGAGCTGTTTTTT. Combining the CDR3 with reference TRBV28 and TRBJ2-2 gives the whole variable domain DVKVTQSSRYLVKRTGEKVFLECVQDMDHENMFWYRQDPGLGLRLIYFSYDVKMKEKGDIPEGYSVSREKKERFSLILESASTNQTSMYLCASSVSNFGSGELFFGEGSRLTVL.

This chain joins TRBV12-3 or TRBV12-4 and TRBJ1-3; 7 nucleotides agree with TRBD1. CDR3 length equals 16 residues. J gave up 5 bases and V 3 bases, and 10 bases lay outside the gene matches. The CDR3 region has the DNA TGTGCCAGCAGTTTCAGTGCATCGACAGGGAGAAACACCATATATTTT. This translates into CASSFSASTGRNTIYF.

This chain connects TRBV29-1 to TRBJ2-1; maybe TRBD2 (6 bases). Germline V lookup: CDR1 SQVTM, CDR2 ANQGSEA. Trimming left V 4 bases short and J 7 bases short, with 23 bases between. The CDR3 contains 16 residues. The CDR3 DNA sequence: TGCAGCGTTGTACCCGTCTCGGGAGTCGGTTTGAATGAGCAGTTCTTC. Translated: CSVVPVSGVGLNEQFF.

This clonotype appeared a few times. A much larger clone differs from this one at a single base, so this may be a read error. The rearrangement uses TRBV18 and TRBJ2-2; D is uncertain. This CDR3 is 15 amino acids long. Germline CDR1 reads KGHSH; CDR2 reads LQKENI. The V end was cut by 4 bases, the J end by 0 bases, with 9 bases between. This CDR3 is CASSLIDANTGELFF. The DNA for the CDR3 is TGTGCCAGCTCACTCATAGACGCGAACACCGGGGAGCTGTTTTTT.

At least ten counts were recorded for this clonotype. The chain recombines TRBV20-1 with TRBJ1-2, with unresolved D. V was trimmed by 0 bases and J by 5 bases, leaving 19 bases between them. The CDR3 loop spans 16 amino acids. Germline loops: CDR1 DFQATT, CDR2 SNEGSKA (reference sequence). In nucleotides, the CDR3 is TGCAGTGCTAGAGATCTCTCCCAGGTTATTCCTTATGGCTACACCTTC. It is translated as CSARDLSQVIPYGYTF.

The chain recombines TRBV11-2 with TRBJ2-5; D is ambiguous. The CDR3 has 15 residues. The germline CDR1 and CDR2 sequences are SGHAT and FQNNGV. Deletions cut 4 bases from V and 4 bases from J, with 16 bases between. This chain's CDR3 is CASSSRLLLGETQYF. CDR3 bases: TGTGCCAGCAGCTCCCGCCTACTTTTGGGAGAGACCCAGTACTTC.

Ten or more counts support this clonotype. The chain links TRBV27 to TRBJ2-1; a possible D gene is TRBD2 (5 bases). Germline-derived CDR1 and CDR2 are MNHEY and SMNVEV (reference sequence). V lost 7 bases and J lost 9, with 16 bases in between. The CDR3 has 13 residues. The CDR3 region is CASKTRGLGEQFF. CDR3 bases: TGTGCCAGCAAGACGAGAGGGCTGGGTGAGCAGTTCTTC.

This clonotype has a handful of counts. The V call is TRBV3-1, the J call TRBJ2-7, with D perhaps TRBD1 (6 bases). This CDR3 contains 13 residues. From germline, CDR1 is LGHDT and CDR2 YNNKEL (reference sequence). Trimming removed 1 base at V and 5 bases at J, with 9 bases between. CDR3 bases: TGTGCCAGCAGCCAAGTCAGGGGAGACGAGCAGTACTTC. The encoded protein is CASSQVRGDEQYF.

This rearrangement joins TRBV19 to TRBJ2-3, with D tentatively TRBD2 (7 bases). Germline CDR1 reads LNHDA; CDR2 reads SQIVND (reference sequence). V was shortened by 7 bases and J by 0 bases, with 26 bases between the two germline ends. The CDR3 is made up of 19 amino acids. The CDR3 DNA follows: TGTGCCAGTACCGCTTGGGGGGGCGGGGGACTCACTAGCACAGATACGCAGTATTTT. Translating it yields CASTAWGGGGLTSTDTQYF.

The chain has TRBV24-1 and TRBJ2-1; perhaps TRBD1 as D (5 bases). The V gene lost 5 bases and the J gene lost 4 bases, with 14 bases spanning the gap. The CDR3 is 15 residues long. Germline V gene sequence: CDR1 KGHDR, CDR2 SFDVKD. CDR3 DNA sequence: TGTGCCACCAGTGGTCCGAGACAGAGATACAATGAGCAGTTCTTC. Its translation: CATSGPRQRYNEQFF.

This clonotype was counted ten times or more. The chain joins TRBV6-6 to TRBJ1-1; D is ambiguous. Between the trimmed V and J ends, which lost 0 bases and 11 bases, there was a span of 10 bases. Germline values: CDR1 MNHNY, CDR2 SVGAGI (reference sequence). CDR3 length: 12 amino acids. Here the CDR3 DNA reads TGTGCCAGCAGTTACTCGAACGAAGCGGCTTTCTTT. Translated: CASSYSNEAAFF.

About this clonotype: It may be a read error: a sequence one base away is much more abundant. This chain uses TRBV5-1 with TRBJ2-7; possible D gene TRBD1, 8 bases. Germline V CDR1 and CDR2: SGHRS, YFSETQ. The CDR3 extends over 14 amino acids. CDR3 residues: CASSGGQGLYEQHF. DNA of the CDR3: TGCGCCAGCAGCGGAGGACAGGGACTATACGAGCAGCACTTC.

This clonotype appeared many times. The chain uses TRBV28 and TRBJ1-1; D is uncertain. CDR1 is MDHEN, CDR2 SYDVKM, per germline. V lost 10 bases to trimming and J lost 1 base, with 10 bases between them. The CDR3 totals 12 residues. The CDR3 spells CAIDLGNTEAFF. The CDR3 bases are TGTGCCATCGACCTGGGGAACACTGAAGCTTTCTTT.

About this clonotype: A read error may explain this, as a much larger clone is one base away. The chain employs TRBV2 and TRBJ2-1, with TRBD1 matching over 7 bases. The V gene end was trimmed by 6 bases and the J gene end by 5 bases; junction bases not matched to a gene: 13. In germline, CDR1 is SNHLY, CDR2 FYNNEI. CDR3 length: 16 residues. The CDR3 DNA sequence: TGTGCCAGCAGGGGGGCCGGGACAGACAAGAACAATGAGCAGTTCTTC. Translated, it gives CASRGAGTDKNNEQFF.

This clonotype was detected many times. The rearrangement links TRBV28 to TRBJ2-3, with D perhaps matching TRBD2 (5 bases). V was cut by 5 bases and J by 6 bases, with 24 bases left in between. From germline, CDR1 is MDHEN and CDR2 SYDVKM. CDR3 size: 17 residues. The CDR3 nucleotides are TGTGCCAGCAGTACCAGTGCGGCGACTAACCCCATGGATACGCAGTATTTT. Protein: CASSTSAATNPMDTQYF.

This clonotype was recorded many times. This rearrangement joins TRBV14 to TRBJ1-1; D call uncertain. There are 16 residues in the CDR3. The germline V gene has CDR1 SGHDN and CDR2 FVKESK. Trimming cost V 4 bases and J 2 bases, with 17 bases left between them. CDR3 DNA: TGTGCCAGCAGCCTGGCAACGCGACCGGGAAACACTGAAGCTTTCTTT. Translated, it gives CASSLATRPGNTEAFF.

As to this clonotype: One junction end disagrees with the germline gene, perhaps due to a read error. V is TRBV29-1 and J is TRBJ2-7, with no clear D. The CDR3 has 13 amino acids. In germline, CDR1 is SQVTM, CDR2 ANQGSEA. CDR3 sequence (DNA): TGCATCGTTGTTCCGGACCGCTCCTACGAGCAGTACTTC. Its translation: CIVVPDRSYEQYF.

This clonotype was recorded at least ten times. This chain joins TRBV14 and TRBJ2-7, with 7 bases aligning to TRBD1. The CDR3 spans 13 residues. V gave up 3 bases and J gave up 3 bases; unmatched junction bases: 2. From germline, CDR1 is SGHDN and CDR2 FVKESK. The DNA for the CDR3 is TGTGCCAGCAGCCACTGGGACAGCTACGAGCAGTACTTC. Encoded protein: CASSHWDSYEQYF.

This clonotype was seen only once. A much larger clone sits a single nucleotide away, making a read error possible. The chain is built from TRBV11-3 and TRBJ2-1, with TRBD2 matching over 9 bases. CDR1 is SGHNT, CDR2 YENEEA, per germline. The CDR3 spans 16 residues. The CDR3 loop is CAGSQGSGGHYNEQFF. The CDR3 nucleotides are TGTGCCGGCAGCCAGGGGAGCGGGGGGCATTACAATGAGCAGTTCTTC.

This clonotype was seen more than once but under ten times. The chain combines TRBV4-1 with TRBJ2-1, with 9 bases fitting TRBD2. The junction had 12 bases not matched to a gene; V was cut back by 3 bases and J by 6 bases. Germline V CDR1 and CDR2: MGHRA, YSYEKL. The CDR3 contains 17 residues. CDR3: CASSQNGAGGPGNEQFF. The CDR3 DNA reads as TGCGCCAGCAGCCAGAACGGGGCGGGAGGGCCGGGCAATGAGCAGTTCTTC.

The chain carries TRBV5-1 and TRBJ2-1; D may be TRBD1 (6 bases). The CDR3 is made up of 16 amino acids. Germline lookup yields CDR1 SGHRS and CDR2 YFSETQ. The V gene lost 4 bases and the J gene lost 3 bases, with 17 bases spanning the gap. CDR3 bases: TGCGCCAGCAGCACCTCGGGACATGCGAACTACAATGAGCAGTTCTTC. Its translation is CASSTSGHANYNEQFF.

This chain uses TRBV18 with TRBJ2-1, with 13 nucleotides matching TRBD2. The CDR3 is 15 amino acids. V shed 3 bases and J 10 bases; nucleotides not matched to a gene: 6. Germline CDR1 and CDR2: KGHSH and LQKENI. The DNA of the CDR3 is TGTGCCAGCTCACCCGGACTAGCGGGGGAGAACGAGCAGTTCTTC. Translating gives CASSPGLAGENEQFF.

This clonotype has a count of ten or more. The chain joins TRBV7-9 to TRBJ2-3; D possibly matches TRBD1 or TRBD2 (5 bases each). The CDR3 spans 15 residues. The germline V and J ends were trimmed by 1 base and 0 bases, with 8 bases remaining between them. CDR1 SEHNR and CDR2 FQNEAQ come from the germline V gene (reference sequence). The CDR3 sequence: CASSLVGPSTDTQYF. As DNA, the CDR3 is TGTGCCAGCAGCTTAGTGGGACCTAGCACAGATACGCAGTATTTT.

Ten or more counts support this clonotype. J is TRBJ2-5 and V is TRBV2, with 11 bases identical to TRBD2. Germline CDR1 SNHLY, CDR2 FYNNEI. There are 16 residues in the CDR3. V lost 5 bases, J lost 0 bases, and 5 bases stayed unmatched. The CDR3 region is CASSPRLAGYQETQYF. CDR3 nucleotide sequence: TGTGCCAGCAGTCCTCGACTAGCGGGGTACCAAGAGACCCAGTACTTC. The complete variable domain, with remaining parts taken from reference TRBV2 and TRBJ2-5, reads EPEVTQTPSHQVTQMGQEVILRCVPISNHLYFYWYRQILGQKVEFLVSFYNNEISEKSEIFDDQFSVERPDGSNFTLKIRSTKLEDSAMYFCASSPRLAGYQETQYFGPGTRLLVL.

At least ten counts were recorded for this clonotype. The chain links TRBV6-1 to TRBJ1-5; D gene ambiguous. The germline V and J ends were trimmed by 5 bases and 0 bases, with 14 bases remaining between them. The CDR3 is made up of 16 amino acids. Germline V CDR1 and CDR2: MNHNS, SASEGT. CDR3 sequence (DNA): TGTGCCAGCAGTTTTCACGAAGGGCTTAGCAATCAGCCCCAGCATTTT. It is translated as CASSFHEGLSNQPQHF.

The table lists this clonotype with many counts. J is TRBJ2-5 and V is TRBV5-4; TRBD2 is a possible D gene (6 bases). This CDR3 spans 14 amino acids. Germline V gives CDR1 SGHNT, CDR2 YYREEE (reference sequence). V dropped 4 bases and J dropped 3 bases, with 13 bases sitting between them. For the CDR3, the DNA is TGTGCCAGCAGCCACCCAGGGACTGAAGAGACCCAGTACTTC. Translation: CASSHPGTEETQYF. The whole variable domain, filled in from reference TRBV5-4 and TRBJ2-5, reads ETGVTQSPTHLIKTRGQQVTLRCSSQSGHNTVSWYQQALGQGPQFIFQYYREEENGRGNFPPRFSGLQFPNYSSELNVNALELDDSALYLCASSHPGTEETQYFGPGTRLLVL.

Notes on this clonotype: A read error may explain this, as a much larger clone is one base away. The chain links TRBV18 to TRBJ1-1; D remains unclear. Germline V gives CDR1 KGHSH, CDR2 LQKENI. V lost 3 bases and J lost 9, with 26 bases in between. The CDR3 sequence is 17 residues long. The CDR3 reads CASSPGPTRQTSPKAFF. The CDR3 DNA is TGTGCCAGCTCACCGGGTCCTACCAGACAAACTTCTCCTAAAGCTTTCTTT.

In its sample, this clonotype was seen many times. The chain links TRBV11-2 to TRBJ1-2; D gene ambiguous. Germline lookup yields CDR1 SGHAT and CDR2 FQNNGV. The CDR3 has 13 residues. V dropped 1 base and J dropped 8 bases, with 11 bases sitting between them. This chain's CDR3 is CASSLGGMQGYTF. CDR3 DNA: TGTGCCAGCAGCTTAGGAGGGATGCAGGGCTACACCTTC.